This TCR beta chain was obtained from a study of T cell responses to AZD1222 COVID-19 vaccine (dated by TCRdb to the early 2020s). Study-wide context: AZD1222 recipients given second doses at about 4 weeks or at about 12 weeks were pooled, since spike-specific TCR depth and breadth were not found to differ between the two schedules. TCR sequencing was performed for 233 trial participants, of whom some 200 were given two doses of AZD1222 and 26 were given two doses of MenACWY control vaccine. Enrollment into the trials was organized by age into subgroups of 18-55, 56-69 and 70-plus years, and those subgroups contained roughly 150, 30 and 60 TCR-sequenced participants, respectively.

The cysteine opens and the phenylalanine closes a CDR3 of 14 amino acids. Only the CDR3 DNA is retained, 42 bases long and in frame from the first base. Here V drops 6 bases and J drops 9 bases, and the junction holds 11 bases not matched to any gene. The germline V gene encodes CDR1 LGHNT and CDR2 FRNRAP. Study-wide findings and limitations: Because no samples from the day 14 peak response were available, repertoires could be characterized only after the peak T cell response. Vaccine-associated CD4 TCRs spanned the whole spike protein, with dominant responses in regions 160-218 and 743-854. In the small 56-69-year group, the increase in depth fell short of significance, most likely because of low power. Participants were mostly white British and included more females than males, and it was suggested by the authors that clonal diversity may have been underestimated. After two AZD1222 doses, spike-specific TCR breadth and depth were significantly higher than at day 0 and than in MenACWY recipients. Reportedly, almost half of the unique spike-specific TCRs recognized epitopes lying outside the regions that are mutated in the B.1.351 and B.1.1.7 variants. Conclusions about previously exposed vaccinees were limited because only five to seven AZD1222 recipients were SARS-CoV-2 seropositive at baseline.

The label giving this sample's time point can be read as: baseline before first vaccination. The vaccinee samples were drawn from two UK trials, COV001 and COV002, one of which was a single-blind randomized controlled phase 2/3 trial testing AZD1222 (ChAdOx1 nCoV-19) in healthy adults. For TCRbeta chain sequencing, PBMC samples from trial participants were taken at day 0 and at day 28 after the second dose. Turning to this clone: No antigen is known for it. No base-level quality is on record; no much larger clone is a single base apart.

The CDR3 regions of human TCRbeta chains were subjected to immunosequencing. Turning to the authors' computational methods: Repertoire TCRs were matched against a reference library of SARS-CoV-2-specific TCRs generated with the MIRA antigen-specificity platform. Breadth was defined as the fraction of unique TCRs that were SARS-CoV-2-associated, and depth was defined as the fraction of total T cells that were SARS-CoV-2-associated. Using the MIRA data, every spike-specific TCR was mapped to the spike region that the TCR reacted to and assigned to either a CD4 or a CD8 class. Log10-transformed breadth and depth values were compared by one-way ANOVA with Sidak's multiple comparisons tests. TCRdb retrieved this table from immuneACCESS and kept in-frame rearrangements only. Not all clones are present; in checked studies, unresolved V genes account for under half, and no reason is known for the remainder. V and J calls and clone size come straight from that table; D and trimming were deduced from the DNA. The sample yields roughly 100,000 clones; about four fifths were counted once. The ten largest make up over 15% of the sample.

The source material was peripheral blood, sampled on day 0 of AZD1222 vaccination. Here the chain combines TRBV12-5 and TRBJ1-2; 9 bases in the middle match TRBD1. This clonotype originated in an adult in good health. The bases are TGTGCTAGTGGGTTCCTAACAGGGGGCGGAAGCTACACCTTC. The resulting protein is CASGFLTGGGSYTF.